Listed here is a single TCR beta chain. The method was immunoSEQ multiplex PCR; TCRdb's version includes in-frame clones alone and lacks a portion of them. This sample has about 180,000 clones, with 65% to 85% found just once. The data were taken from a study of blood T cell repertoires in COVID-19. At the level of the study: Italy, Spain and the United States were the sources of the convalescent and acute COVID-19 samples.

Seattle's enrolled individuals joined amid active infection and were then monitored longitudinally. From germline, CDR1 is SGHAT and CDR2 FQNNGV. The trim removed 1 base at V and 2 bases at J, leaving 7 bases unmatched. The CDR3 loop spans 16 amino acids. The sequence was obtained from a woman in her thirties or forties with COVID-19, enrolled during active disease. Material: peripheral blood. This chain links TRBV11-2 with TRBJ2-7; TRBD2 matches 8 bases. In DNA, the CDR3 is TGTGCCAGCAGCTTAGCGATTAGCGGGACTCCCTACGAGCAGTACTTC. Translation gives CASSLAISGTPYEQYF.